A single sample gave rise to the 20 T cell receptor beta chains below, sequenced in a study of shared clonotypes between healthy human individuals (dated by TCRdb to the early 2020s). The library was produced with the immunoSEQ multiplex PCR assay. Not all clones reach the TCRdb copy of this immuneACCESS table, which keeps in-frame sequences only. Checked studies attribute under half of the gap to unresolved V genes and leave the rest unexplained. The sample table records about 2.1 million clones; around 93% of these occur just once. More than 1.5% of the sample belongs to the ten largest clones. CD8 naive samples were obtained by positive selection for CCR7 among CD45RO-negative cells, yielding a CD45RA+CCR7+ population from which TemRA cells were excluded. Sequencing input: naive CD8+ T cells from PBMCs. The cell subset or site label, read with the paper, signifies: CD45RA+CCR7+. These receptor sequences come from a man between 18 and 35 years old in good health. Some clones in this sample may be carry-over from other donors' samples.

The rearrangement links TRBV27 to TRBJ1-2, with a tentative D call TRBD1 (5 bases). V shed 1 base and J shed 2 bases, with 11 bases lying between them. Per germline, CDR1 MNHEY and CDR2 SMNVEV (reference sequence). This CDR3 has 15 amino acids. CDR3 region: CASSLLGQGNYGYTF. The CDR3 DNA is TGTGCCAGCAGTTTATTGGGTCAGGGAAACTATGGCTACACCTTC.

As regards this clone: A read error likely explains this, since a far larger clone differs by one base. The chain joins TRBV16 to TRBJ1-1; D is possibly TRBD1 (5 bases). Germline loops: CDR1 KGHSY, CDR2 FQNENV. This CDR3 is built from 12 residues. The ends were cut back, 5 bases at V and 4 bases at J, with 8 bases in the middle. The CDR3 protein is CASSMRGTEAFF. The DNA for the CDR3 is TGTGCCAGCAGCATGAGGGGCACTGAAGCTTTCTTT.

This rearrangement joins TRBV7-9 to TRBJ1-1; D gene ambiguous. The CDR3 totals 15 residues. Germline V gives CDR1 SEHNR, CDR2 FQNEAQ (reference sequence). Trimming cost V 5 bases and J 0 bases, with 13 bases left between them. The CDR3: CASSQRVGLNTEAFF. CDR3 nucleotide sequence: TGTGCCAGCAGCCAAAGGGTGGGGTTGAACACTGAAGCTTTCTTT.

As for this clone: The same CDR3 arises from other DNA sequences in this sample as well. The chain recombines TRBV4-3 with TRBJ1-3; tentatively, D is TRBD1 (5 bases). With 3 bases removed from V and 2 bases from J, the gap between germline ends came to 11 bases. Germline CDR1 and CDR2: LGHNA and YSLEER. The CDR3 is 15 residues long. The CDR3 is CASSQGTGAGNTIYF. As DNA, the CDR3 is TGCGCCAGCAGCCAGGGGACCGGAGCTGGAAACACCATATATTTT.

The V and J genes are TRBV7-8 and TRBJ2-7, with unresolved D. The CDR3 totals 11 residues. Germline values: CDR1 SGHVS, CDR2 FQNEAQ. V lost 5 bases and J 3 bases, leaving 5 bases between the germline ends. The CDR3 reads CASSHDYEQYF. Here the CDR3 DNA reads TGTGCCAGCAGCCACGACTACGAGCAGTACTTC.

This clone was counted only a few times. Additional DNA sequences in this sample encode the identical CDR3. The chain has TRBV7-9 and TRBJ2-1; D remains unclear. With 1 base removed from V and 6 bases from J, the gap between germline ends came to 4 bases. The CDR3 totals 12 residues. From germline, CDR1 is SEHNR and CDR2 FQNEAQ (reference sequence). CDR3 bases: TGTGCCAGCAGCTTAGGGTCCAATGAGCAGTTCTTC. Translated: CASSLGSNEQFF.

The chain links TRBV4-2 to TRBJ2-7; D gene unclear. The CDR3 has 14 residues. V lost 0 bases and J lost 3, with 9 bases in between. Per the germline V gene, CDR1 is LGHNA and CDR2 is YNFKEQ. CDR3 bases: TGTGCCAGCAGCCAAGACGATAGCCTCTACGAGCAGTACTTC. As protein: CASSQDDSLYEQYF.

V and J are TRBV27 and TRBJ1-1, with a weak D call TRBD1 (6 bases). Trimming removed 5 bases at V and 12 bases at J, with 16 bases between. This CDR3 has 12 residues. Germline V lookup: CDR1 MNHEY, CDR2 SMNVEV (reference sequence). The CDR3 nucleotides read TGTGCCAGCAGTAAAGGGGGATCCGCAACTTTCTTT. It specifies CASSKGGSATFF.

The gene calls are TRBV10-2 and TRBJ2-7, with D possibly being TRBD1 or TRBD2 (5 bases each). Per the germline V gene, CDR1 is WSHSY and CDR2 is SAAADI. This CDR3 is built from 12 residues. The V end lost 5 bases, the J end lost 2 bases, and 7 bases lay between the germline ends. The CDR3 reads CASSQGPYEQYF. The DNA of the CDR3 is TGCGCCAGCAGTCAGGGACCCTACGAGCAGTACTTC.

J is TRBJ1-5 and V is TRBV19; D unresolved. Germline CDR1 LNHDA, CDR2 SQIVND (reference sequence). The CDR3 runs to 14 residues. V shed 9 bases and J shed 2 bases, with 14 bases lying between them. In nucleotides, the CDR3 is TGTGCCAGCCGACAACACGAGGGCAATCAGCCCCAGCATTTT. Its protein product is CASRQHEGNQPQHF.

The chain carries TRBV2 and TRBJ2-7; TRBD2 aligns across 7 bases. The CDR3 totals 16 residues. J lost 2 bases, V lost 7 bases, and 14 bases had no gene match. Germline V gene sequence: CDR1 SNHLY, CDR2 FYNNEI. This chain's CDR3 is CASTAWSSGGTYEQYF. The CDR3 nucleotides read TGTGCCAGCACGGCATGGTCTAGCGGAGGGACCTACGAGCAGTACTTC.

The rearrangement uses TRBV6-1 and TRBJ2-7; 9 nucleotides match TRBD1. The CDR3 runs to 12 residues. V was pared by 11 bases and J by 7 bases, with 9 bases of the junction left unmatched. The germline V gene encodes CDR1 MNHNS and CDR2 SASEGT. The CDR3 here is CASKWTGEEQYF. The CDR3 region has the DNA TGTGCCTCGAAGTGGACAGGGGAAGAGCAGTACTTC.

The genes are TRBV5-4 and TRBJ2-7; TRBD2 matches at 11 bases. V gave up 0 bases and J gave up 5 bases; unmatched junction bases: 7. This CDR3 is built from 16 residues. Germline CDR1 is SGHNT and CDR2 is YYREEE (reference sequence). The CDR3 sequence is CASSLVPKGLADEQYF. The DNA of the CDR3 is TGTGCCAGCAGCTTGGTACCTAAGGGACTAGCGGACGAGCAGTACTTC.

The genes are TRBV7-9 and TRBJ1-1; a possible D gene is TRBD1 (5 bases). The CDR3 totals 16 residues. In germline, CDR1 is SEHNR, CDR2 FQNEAQ (reference sequence). Deletions cut 0 bases from V and 2 bases from J, with 13 bases between. The CDR3: CASSLARGTANTEAFF. CDR3 in DNA: TGTGCCAGCAGCTTAGCGCGGGGGACGGCTAACACTGAAGCTTTCTTT.

The chain combines TRBV9 with TRBJ2-3; 11 bases align to TRBD2. CDR1 is SGDLS and CDR2 is YYNGEE in the germline V gene. V lost 0 bases, J lost 6 bases, and 6 bases stayed unmatched. CDR3 length: 16 amino acids. CDR3 protein: CASSVELAGEMDTQYF. The CDR3 coding sequence is TGTGCCAGCAGCGTAGAACTAGCGGGGGAGATGGATACGCAGTATTTT.

The V and J genes are TRBV13 and TRBJ1-1, with 9 nucleotides matching TRBD1. The V segment lost 6 bases and the J segment 9 bases; nucleotides outside the gene matches: 17. CDR1 is PRHDT, CDR2 FYEKMQ, per germline (reference sequence). The CDR3 has 16 residues. CDR3 nucleotides: TGTGCCAGCAGTTCCCTAGGACAGGGGCCCACCGAACAAGCTTTCTTT. Translated: CASSSLGQGPTEQAFF.

As for this clone: The same CDR3 also results from other DNA sequences found in this sample. This sequence joins TRBV19 and TRBJ2-1; 11 bases line up with TRBD2. Germline CDR1 LNHDA, CDR2 SQIVND (reference sequence). This CDR3 comprises 13 residues. V shed 9 bases, J shed 4 bases, and the junction held 2 bases outside the gene matches. In DNA, the CDR3 is TGTGCCAGCGGGACTAGCGGATACAATGAGCAGTTCTTC. The encoded protein is CASGTSGYNEQFF.

V gene TRBV9 combines with J gene TRBJ2-5; tentative D call: TRBD2 (6 bases). This CDR3 is built from 16 residues. V was shortened by 4 bases and J by 4 bases, with 20 bases between the two germline ends. Germline CDR1 SGDLS, CDR2 YYNGEE. DNA for the CDR3: TGTGCCAGCAGCTTAGAGGACTACCCTGGCACAGAGACCCAGTACTTC. This codes for CASSLEDYPGTETQYF. The entire variable domain, with the rest obtained from reference TRBV9 and TRBJ2-5, is as follows: DSGVTQTPKHLITATGQRVTLRCSPRSGDLSVYWYQQSLDQGLQFLIQYYNGEERAKGNILERFSAQQFPDLHSELNLSSLELGDSALYFCASSLEDYPGTETQYFGPGTRLLVL.

V and J are TRBV5-8 and TRBJ2-7; no clear D gene. This CDR3 spans 12 amino acids. The V end was cut by 6 bases, the J end by 0 bases, with 7 bases between. The germline V gene has CDR1 SGHTS and CDR2 YDEGEE. CDR3 in DNA: TGTGCCAGCACCTATAGCTCCTACGAGCAGTACTTC. Its protein product is CASTYSSYEQYF.

The V call is TRBV10-3, the J call TRBJ2-7; 7 bases are shared with TRBD1. This CDR3 region has 15 residues. CDR1 is ENHRY, CDR2 SYGVKD, per germline. Trimming at V came to 5 bases and at J to 4 bases, leaving 11 bases not matched to a gene. As DNA, the CDR3 is TGTGCCATCAGTCCGGACAGGCTCGGTCTGTACGAGCAGTACTTC. Protein sequence: CAISPDRLGLYEQYF.